Below, one T cell receptor beta chain is given with its context. No antigen is known for it. Run at survey level, the immunoSEQ assay was version v3.0. TCRdb's table, derived via immunoSEQ multiplex PCR, lists solely in-frame clones and lacks some. The sample records about 16,000 clones, 85% to 90% being singletons. This entry is derived from a study of long-term antiretroviral therapy in people with HIV. About the study: It was about a decade after the earliest samples that the 2015 immediate-ART recommendation appeared. The study, taken as a whole, reports: Before ART, certain clones expanded, and these dominated the repertoire at all time points. Subsequent to ART, diversity was augmented yet persisted below that of transplant donor controls. Blood, drawn from the mid-2000s to the late 2010s, may reflect older ART regimens.

Per germline, CDR1 SGHKS and CDR2 YYEKEE (reference sequence). J lost 0 bases, V lost 0 bases, and 2 bases had no gene match. The CDR3 is 15 residues long. J is TRBJ1-2 and V is TRBV5-5; 7 nucleotides match TRBD1. The sequence came from a woman in her 30s with HIV. Sequenced material: unsorted PBMCs, taken more than 2.2 years before starting antiretroviral therapy. The CDR3 loop reads CASSLEGAPNYGYTF. CDR3 bases: TGTGCCAGCAGCTTGGAGGGGGCTCCTAACTATGGCTACACCTTC.